Shown below are 15 T cell receptor beta chains from a single sample sequenced in a study of T-cell memory formation after mild COVID-19. MiXCR, applied by TCRdb to the 5' RACE reads, yields one record per CDR3 protein. The repertoire consists of about 360,000 distinct CDR3 sequences, with approximately 15% occurring once and the leading ten covering 20% to 25%. The sample consisted of PBMCs or a T cell subset sorted from them (not recorded which). The receptors originated from a man aged 18 to 35 who had mild COVID-19 (a few samples of this study predate the infection). Cell type and time point are not known.

V gene TRBV6-5 combines with J gene TRBJ1-4; TRBD1 might be the D (6 bases). The germline V and J ends were trimmed by 10 bases and 2 bases, with 17 bases remaining between them. The CDR3 contains 15 residues. Germline V gives CDR1 MNHEY, CDR2 SVGAGI. CDR3 DNA: TGTGCCACCTCCCACCGAGGGGGGACTAATGAAAAACTGTTTTTT. Protein product: CATSHRGGTNEKLFF.

In its sample, this clonotype was seen a few times. The chain uses TRBV4-1 and TRBJ1-2, with 7 bases that match TRBD1. The CDR3 has 14 amino acids. The germline V gene has CDR1 MGHRA and CDR2 YSYEKL. The J segment lost 4 bases and the V segment lost 4 bases, leaving 6 bases of the junction unmatched. CDR3 in DNA: TGCGCCAGCAGCCCAGACAGGGCTCGCTATGGCTACACCTTC. Amino acid sequence: CASSPDRARYGYTF.

The chain has TRBV6-5 and TRBJ2-1; D might be TRBD1 or TRBD2, each matching 5 bases. Germline V lookup: CDR1 MNHEY, CDR2 SVGAGI. V was cut by 2 bases and J by 4 bases, with 15 bases left in between. This CDR3 is built from 16 residues. The CDR3 sequence is CASSYGVRGGYNEQFF. In nucleotides, the CDR3 is TGTGCCAGCAGTTACGGAGTCCGTGGGGGATACAATGAGCAGTTCTTC.

This clonotype came up a few times. V and J are TRBV6-2 or TRBV6-3 and TRBJ2-3, with TRBD2 matching over 14 bases. The trim removed 2 bases at V and 4 bases at J, leaving 5 bases unmatched. Per the germline V gene, CDR1 is MNHEY and CDR2 is SVGEGT. The CDR3 runs to 17 residues. CDR3 nucleotide sequence: TGTGCCAGCAGTTACCCCCAGACTAGCGGGGGGGCAGATACGCAGTATTTT. It is translated as CASSYPQTSGGADTQYF.

The chain recombines TRBV28 with TRBJ1-2, with a tentative D call TRBD1 (6 bases). V shed 3 bases and J shed 4 bases, with 9 bases lying between them. The CDR3 length is 13 residues. Germline lookup yields CDR1 MDHEN and CDR2 SYDVKM. The CDR3 here is CASSFTGPYGYTF. The CDR3 DNA reads as TGTGCCAGCAGTTTCACAGGGCCCTATGGCTACACCTTC.

This clonotype came up many times. In DNA, the CDR3 is TGTGCCAGCTCACCATCGGTTCACAAGCACAATGAGCAGTTCTTC. Translation gives CASSPSVHKHNEQFF. The chain joins TRBV18 to TRBJ2-1; the D is unclear. Between the trimmed V and J ends, which lost 2 bases and 5 bases, there was a span of 13 bases. Per germline, CDR1 KGHSH and CDR2 LQKENI. This CDR3 has 15 residues.

The V call is TRBV6-6, the J call TRBJ1-5; 10 positions agree with TRBD1. Germline lookup yields CDR1 MNHNY and CDR2 SVGAGI (reference sequence). The V and J ends lost 7 bases and 3 bases, in that order; junction bases with no gene match: 9. The length of the CDR3 is 16 residues. CDR3 DNA: TGTGCCAGCAACAACCGGGACAGGGGAAACAATCAGCCCCAGCATTTT. Translated, it gives CASNNRDRGNNQPQHF.

This clonotype was found a few times. The chain joins TRBV6-5 to TRBJ2-7; 8 bases line up with TRBD1. The J segment lost 4 bases and the V segment lost 5 bases, leaving 7 bases of the junction unmatched. Germline loops: CDR1 MNHEY, CDR2 SVGAGI. The CDR3 consists of 14 residues. The CDR3 loop is CASSPGQGIYEQYF. The CDR3 nucleotides read TGTGCCAGCAGTCCCGGACAGGGAATTTACGAGCAGTACTTC.

The chain joins TRBV7-9 to TRBJ2-2; 10 bases align to TRBD1. The CDR3 is 17 amino acids. Trimming at V came to 7 bases and at J to 6 bases, leaving 14 bases not matched to a gene. The germline V gene encodes CDR1 SEHNR and CDR2 FQNEAQ (reference sequence). The CDR3 loop reads CASISALGQGRSGELFF. Here the CDR3 DNA reads TGTGCCAGCATATCGGCCCTGGGACAGGGGCGATCCGGGGAGCTGTTTTTT.

The V gene is TRBV11-2, the J gene TRBJ2-7; D not resolved. Germline assignment: CDR1 SGHAT and CDR2 FQNNGV. With 3 bases removed from V and 3 bases from J, the gap between germline ends came to 9 bases. The CDR3 spans 13 residues. CDR3: CASSLAADYEQYV. CDR3 nucleotide sequence: TGTGCCAGCAGCTTGGCAGCTGACTACGAGCAGTACGTC.

The CDR3: CASNGQENYEQYF. The CDR3 bases are TGTGCCAGCAATGGACAGGAAAACTACGAGCAGTACTTC. The rearrangement links TRBV27 to TRBJ2-7, with 7 bases fitting TRBD1. This CDR3 has 13 amino acids. V was clipped by 7 bases and J by 3 bases; unmatched bases: 6. Per the germline V gene, CDR1 is MNHEY and CDR2 is SMNVEV (reference sequence).

This clonotype showed up many times. This rearrangement joins TRBV2 to TRBJ2-7, with D perhaps TRBD1 (5 bases). V was clipped by 6 bases and J by 3 bases, with 12 bases between them. This CDR3 contains 13 residues. Germline loops: CDR1 SNHLY, CDR2 FYNNEI. The DNA for the CDR3 is TGTGCCAGCAGCGGCACAGGAGACTACGAGCAGTACTTC. This codes for CASSGTGDYEQYF.

This chain links TRBV4-1 with TRBJ1-6, with 7 bases aligning to TRBD1. CDR3 length: 15 residues. The V gene's germline CDR1 is MGHRA and CDR2 YSYEKL. V shed 2 bases, J shed 6 bases, and the junction held 4 bases outside the gene matches. The CDR3 DNA reads as TGCGCCAGCAGCCAACCGGGACAGTTTAATTCACCCCTCCACTTT. It encodes CASSQPGQFNSPLHF.

This clonotype was observed a handful of times. This chain uses TRBV7-2 with TRBJ2-1; 10 bases map to TRBD2. The germline CDR1 and CDR2 sequences are SGHTA and FQGNSA. This CDR3 is 16 amino acids long. V shed 1 base and J 13 bases; nucleotides not matched to a gene: 13. The CDR3 region is CASSLVASGGGSPQFF. The CDR3 nucleotides are TGTGCCAGCAGCTTAGTAGCGAGCGGGGGGGGCTCACCCCAGTTCTTC.

This chain joins TRBV21-1 and TRBJ2-1; the DNA was not used to check the table's D call, TRBD2. TRBV21-1 is a pseudogene segment. CDR3 length: 16 amino acids. CDR3 coding DNA: TGTGCCAGCAGCAACACCGGGACTAGCGGGGGAAATGAGCAGTTCTTC. Its translation: CASSNTGTSGGNEQFF.